Following are 10 T cell receptor beta chains from one sample sequenced in a study of T cell clonality in common variable immunodeficiency. Clones were read by immunoSEQ multiplex PCR, and TCRdb kept only the in-frame ones, dropping some. This set yields around 29,000 clones and no singletons; the top ten hold about 4.5%. Source material: peripheral blood mononuclear cells. These receptors all come from a person aged 18 to 75 in good health.

This clone has only a few counts. The read halts 3 residues ahead of the CDR3 end, with the missing end drawn from the germline J gene. The J gene is TRBJ2-3, the V gene TRBV6-2 or TRBV6-3; no reliable D call. The length of the CDR3 is 14 residues. With 6 bases removed from V and 4 bases from J, the gap between germline ends came to 14 bases. Per germline, CDR1 MNHEY and CDR2 SVGEGT. CDR3 in amino acids: CASRILPISDTQYF. Incomplete CDR3 DNA: TGTGCCAGCAGGATCCTGCCTATCTCAGATACG.

This clone was detected ten times or more. The read halts 3 residues ahead of the CDR3 end, with the missing end drawn from the germline J gene. This rearrangement joins TRBV7-8 to TRBJ2-7, with 10 bases that match TRBD2. The CDR3 contains 16 residues. V lost 5 bases and J lost 2; bases outside the gene matches: 9. Per germline, CDR1 SGHVS and CDR2 FQNEAQ. The chain's CDR3 is CASSPYRLAGPYEQYF. CDR3 bases read: TGTGCCAGCAGCCCATACAGACTAGCGGGTCCCTACGAG.

This clone was recorded many times. The CDR3 region is CSADRTLEGRANYGYTF. The sequenced CDR3 bases are TGCAGTGCTGACCGTACTCTTGAGGGGCGAGCTAACTATGGC. V gene TRBV20-1 combines with J gene TRBJ1-2; maybe TRBD1 (5 bases). The CDR3 end lies 3 residues beyond the end of the read and is filled in from the germline J gene. Germline V gene lookup returns CDR1 DFQATT and CDR2 SNEGSKA (reference sequence). This CDR3 comprises 17 residues. Trimming cost V 5 bases and J 0 bases, with 22 bases left between them.

There are many counts of this clone. The observed sequence ends 3 residues before the CDR3 terminus, with the missing tail filled in from the germline J gene. The chain recombines TRBV7-3 with TRBJ2-2, with 7 bases aligning to TRBD1. The germline CDR1 and CDR2 sequences are SGHTA and FQGTGA. J was trimmed by 2 bases and V by 5 bases; bases with no gene match: 5. The CDR3 runs 15 residues. This CDR3 reads CASSARQGNTGELFF. The covered CDR3 bases are TGTGCCAGCAGCGCACGACAGGGAAACACCGGGGAG.

This clone was seen only a few times. With the read ending 3 residues before the CDR3 end, the germline J gene is used to fill in that end. The chain links TRBV7-9 to TRBJ1-3; TRBD1 is a possible D gene (6 bases). V was cut by 5 bases and J by 0 bases, with 11 bases left in between. The germline CDR1 and CDR2 sequences are SEHNR and FQNEAQ (reference sequence). The CDR3 is made up of 15 amino acids. The covered CDR3 bases are TGTGCCAGCAGCCCCCAAGGGGGCTCTGGAAACACC. It yields the protein CASSPQGGSGNT. In full, the CDR3 is CASSPQGGSGNTIYF. Drawing the rest from reference TRBV7-9 and TRBJ1-3, the complete variable domain is DTGVSQNPRHKITKRGQNVTFRCDPISEHNRLYWYRQTLGQGPEFLTYFQNEAQLEKSRLLSDRFSAERPKGSFSTLEIQRTEQGDSAMYLCASSPQGGSGNTIYFGEGSWLTVV.

This clone has a count of ten or more. The read ends 3 residues early relative to the CDR3; the germline J gene fills the gap. This rearrangement joins TRBV2 to TRBJ2-2; possible D gene TRBD1, 6 bases. The V end lost 6 bases, the J end lost 0 bases, and 8 bases lay between the germline ends. Germline V gene lookup returns CDR1 SNHLY and CDR2 FYNNEI. This CDR3 contains 14 residues. Partial CDR3 DNA: TGTGCCAGCAGACAGGGAGCGAACACCGGGGAG. Amino acid sequence: CASRQGANTGE. The full CDR3 is CASRQGANTGELFF.

This clone has at least ten counts. From the germline J gene comes the end of the CDR3, since the read stops 3 residues before it. The J gene is TRBJ1-5, the V gene TRBV20-1; D is unresolved. Trimming took off 0 bases at V and 4 bases at J, with 4 bases between the two ends. The CDR3 totals 12 residues. The germline CDR1 and CDR2 sequences are DFQATT and SNEGSKA (reference sequence). The sequenced part of the CDR3 DNA is TGCAGTGCTAGAGATCAGAATCAGCCC. Translation: CSARDQNQP. The CDR3 as a whole reads CSARDQNQPQHF.

In this sample, this clone turned up many times. Read data end 3 residues before the CDR3 end; the end is taken from the germline J gene. This rearrangement joins TRBV2 to TRBJ2-5; D might be TRBD2 (6 bases). Trimming removed 7 bases from V and 5 bases from J, with 20 bases in between. The V gene's germline CDR1 is SNHLY and CDR2 FYNNEI. CDR3 size: 15 residues. The CDR3 is CASTLGPGVGETQYF. Partial CDR3 DNA: TGTGCCAGCACCCTAGGCCCGGGGGTGGGGGAGACC.

This clone has at least ten counts. The read comes to an end 3 residues before the CDR3 does, leaving the germline J gene to fill in the end. V gene TRBV2 combines with J gene TRBJ2-7; D unresolved. There are 14 residues in the CDR3. The germline gives CDR1 SNHLY, CDR2 FYNNEI. V gave up 7 bases and J gave up 0 bases, with 13 bases separating them. The DNA read from the CDR3 is TGTGCCAGCACCGTTCAGGTCAGCTCCTACGAG. Translation gives CASTVQVSSYE. The whole CDR3 sequence reads CASTVQVSSYEQYF.

This clone was detected many times. The observed sequence ends 3 residues before the CDR3 terminus, with the missing tail filled in from the germline J gene. The rearrangement links TRBV5-6 to TRBJ2-4; TRBD1 is a possible D gene (5 bases). Trimming cost V 6 bases and J 6 bases, with 13 bases left between them. CDR1 is SGHDT and CDR2 is YYEEEE in the germline V gene. This CDR3 is built from 13 residues. CDR3 bases read: TGTGCCAGCACGAGGACAAGAGGAAACATT. It is translated as CASTRTRGNI. The entire CDR3 sequence reads CASTRTRGNIQYF.